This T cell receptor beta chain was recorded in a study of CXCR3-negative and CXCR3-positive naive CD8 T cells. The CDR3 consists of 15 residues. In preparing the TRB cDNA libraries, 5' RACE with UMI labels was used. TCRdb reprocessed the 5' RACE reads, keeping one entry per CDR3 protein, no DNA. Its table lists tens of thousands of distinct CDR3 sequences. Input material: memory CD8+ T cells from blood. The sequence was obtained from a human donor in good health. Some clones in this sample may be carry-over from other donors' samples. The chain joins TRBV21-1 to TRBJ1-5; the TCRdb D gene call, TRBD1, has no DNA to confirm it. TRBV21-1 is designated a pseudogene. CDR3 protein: CASIRTGLEDQPQHF.